Below are 19 T cell receptor beta chains sequenced from a single sample in a study of prognosis after radiotherapy for stage I lung cancer. Multiplex PCR, run in two rounds, amplified TCR beta CDR3 from genomic DNA. First-round PCR employed TRBV- and TRBJ-specific primers for each gene. TCRdb redid the calling of the multiplex PCR reads with MiXCR, one entry per CDR3 protein. The sample carries about 47,000 distinct CDR3 sequences, roughly 36% recorded once. Sequenced here: PBMCs, sampled before or after stereotactic body radiation therapy (not recorded which). The source is a donor aged 50 or older with non-small cell lung cancer.

This clonotype was detected many times. The genes are TRBV7-2 and TRBJ1-5, with 7 bases identical to TRBD1. The CDR3 has 15 residues. Germline CDR1 SGHTA, CDR2 FQGNSA. V shed 1 base, J shed 5 bases, and the junction held 5 bases outside the gene matches. This chain's CDR3 is CASSLEAGGHQPQHF. CDR3 nucleotides: TGTGCCAGCAGCTTAGAGGCAGGGGGACATCAGCCCCAGCATTTT.

The sample holds many counts of this clonotype. This chain uses TRBV12-3 or TRBV12-4 with TRBJ1-2, with a weak D call TRBD1 (5 bases). With 1 base removed from V and 7 bases from J, the gap between germline ends came to 13 bases. The CDR3 has 14 residues. The CDR3 loop is CASSLDGRDGGYTF. CDR3 in DNA: TGTGCCAGCAGTTTAGATGGCAGGGATGGTGGCTACACCTTC.

This clonotype was counted many times. This sequence joins TRBV6-1 and TRBJ1-2; TRBD1 might be the D (6 bases). Germline V lookup: CDR1 MNHNS, CDR2 SASEGT. V was clipped by 7 bases and J by 3 bases, with 15 bases between them. CDR3 size: 14 residues. CDR3 nucleotide sequence: TGTGCCAGCAATAGACAGGCCCCTTACTATGGCTACACCTTC. Translation gives CASNRQAPYYGYTF.

A few counts support this clonotype. This clone may be a read error of a much larger clone one base away. J is TRBJ2-7 and V is TRBV6-2 or TRBV6-3; TRBD1 matches 7 bases. J gave up 6 bases and V 6 bases, and 11 bases lay outside the gene matches. There are 14 residues in the CDR3. The germline gives CDR1 MNHEY, CDR2 SVGEGT. CDR3: CASRNAGTVSEQYF. As DNA, the CDR3 is TGTGCCAGCAGAAACGCCGGGACAGTATCCGAGCAGTACTTC.

This clonotype was seen repeatedly, ten times or more. The chain uses TRBV5-6 and TRBJ1-2, with TRBD1 identical over 9 bases. This CDR3 contains 12 residues. The trim removed 5 bases at V and 7 bases at J, leaving 3 bases unmatched. CDR1 SGHDT and CDR2 YYEEEE come from the germline V gene. The CDR3 region has the DNA TGTGCCAGCAGAAAGGACAGGGGTGGCTACACCTTC. It yields the protein CASRKDRGGYTF.

This clonotype was detected many times. V and J are TRBV5-1 and TRBJ1-6; D is unclear. This CDR3 is built from 15 residues. Trimming left V 0 bases short and J 5 bases short, with 9 bases between. The germline V gene encodes CDR1 SGHRS and CDR2 YFSETQ. The CDR3 DNA reads as TGCGCCAGCAGCTTGGCCCCAGAAAATAATTCACCCCTCCACTTT. Protein product: CASSLAPENNSPLHF.

This clonotype is a singleton in its sample. This likely came from a read error, as a far larger clone is one base away. The V gene is TRBV6-9, the J gene TRBJ1-1; possible D gene TRBD1, 5 bases. This CDR3 is built from 14 residues. V was shortened by 3 bases and J by 5 bases, with 13 bases between the two germline ends. From germline, CDR1 is MNHGY and CDR2 SVAAGI. CDR3 DNA: TGTGCCAGCAGTTACGATGGGGCGAGGACTGAAGCTTTCTTT. Its translation: CASSYDGARTEAFF.

Note on this clonotype: A far larger clone is only one base removed, so a read error is likely. The chain is built from TRBV6-1 and TRBJ2-1, with unresolved D. CDR1 MNHNS and CDR2 SASEGT come from the germline V gene. There are 11 residues in the CDR3. V lost 6 bases, J lost 13 bases, and 13 bases lay in between. CDR3 amino acids: CASSPRETQFF. The CDR3 DNA sequence: TGTGCCAGCAGCCCCAGAGAGACCCAGTTCTTC.

This clonotype was picked up many times. The chain couples TRBV7-9 to TRBJ2-7, with D perhaps TRBD1 or TRBD2 (6 bases each). This CDR3 spans 14 amino acids. The germline gives CDR1 SEHNR, CDR2 FQNEAQ (reference sequence). V dropped 5 bases and J dropped 6 bases, with 17 bases sitting between them. CDR3 in DNA: TGTGCCAGCAGCACTCACAGGGTGGGGGGCGAGCAGTACTTC. It codes for CASSTHRVGGEQYF.

CDR3 loop: CSARLLAWRTSYEQYF. Here the CDR3 DNA reads TGCAGTGCTAGGCTTCTAGCGTGGAGAACGTCCTACGAGCAGTACTTC. The J gene is TRBJ2-7, the V gene TRBV20-1; possibly TRBD2 for D (6 bases). From germline, CDR1 is DFQATT and CDR2 SNEGSKA (reference sequence). Trimming shortened V by 3 bases and J by 1 base, and 19 bases separated the two germline ends. The CDR3 runs to 16 residues.

J is TRBJ2-1 and V is TRBV7-8, with a tentative D call TRBD2 (5 bases). V dropped 1 base and J dropped 10 bases, with 14 bases sitting between them. The CDR3 runs 14 residues. CDR1 and CDR2 from the germline V gene are SGHVS and FQNEAQ. The CDR3 loop reads CASSLGGYSLEQFF. The DNA for the CDR3 is TGTGCCAGCAGCTTAGGCGGGTACTCGTTAGAGCAGTTCTTC.

In the case of this clonotype: A far larger clone differs by one base, so this is likely a read error. As DNA, the CDR3 is TGTGCCAGCAGCGGGGGACTAGCGGGTGACACAGATACGCAGTATTTT. Translated, it gives CASSGGLAGDTDTQYF. This rearrangement joins TRBV5-6 to TRBJ2-3; 12 bases fit TRBD2. V was pared by 4 bases and J by 2 bases, with 5 bases of the junction left unmatched. CDR1 and CDR2 (germline): SGHDT, YYEEEE. The CDR3 sequence is 16 residues long.

This clonotype occurred many times. The chain joins TRBV7-6 to TRBJ2-1, with D possibly TRBD1 on 6 matching bases. Trimming took off 1 base at V and 2 bases at J, with 18 bases between the two ends. The CDR3 loop spans 18 amino acids. CDR1 is SGHVS, CDR2 FNYEAQ, per germline. The CDR3: CASSLVMPQGSPYNEQFF. The DNA for the CDR3 is TGTGCCAGCAGCTTAGTAATGCCGCAGGGGTCACCCTACAATGAGCAGTTCTTC.

There are many counts of this clonotype. This chain uses TRBV28 with TRBJ1-2; TRBD1 might be the D (5 bases). CDR1 and CDR2 from the germline V gene are MDHEN and SYDVKM. The CDR3 extends over 15 amino acids. V was clipped by 6 bases and J by 3 bases, with 17 bases between them. The CDR3 is CASSRPGVGDYGYTF. In DNA, the CDR3 is TGTGCCAGCAGCCGCCCCGGTGTGGGGGACTATGGCTACACCTTC.

About this clonotype: This may arise from a read error, as a much more abundant clone is one base away. The chain couples TRBV5-1 to TRBJ2-3; 10 nucleotides agree with TRBD2. The CDR3 contains 14 residues. Germline CDR1 SGHRS, CDR2 YFSETQ. The junction had 5 bases not matched to a gene; V was cut back by 5 bases and J by 5 bases. CDR3 nucleotide sequence: TGCGCCAGCAGGACTAGCGGGTATGAAGATACGCAGTATTTT. Translated, it gives CASRTSGYEDTQYF. The whole variable domain, remainder taken from reference TRBV5-1 and TRBJ2-3, is KAGVTQTPRYLIKTRGQQVTLSCSPISGHRSVSWYQQTPGQGLQFLFEYFSETQRNKGNFPGRFSGRQFSNSRSEMNVSTLELGDSALYLCASRTSGYEDTQYFGPGTRLTVL.

This clonotype has only one observation. The chain recombines TRBV2 with TRBJ2-2; TRBD1 aligns across 7 bases. Looked up from germline, CDR1 is SNHLY and CDR2 is FYNNEI. The CDR3 is made up of 17 amino acids. Trimming cost V 2 bases and J 1 base; bases outside gene matches: 7. The DNA of the CDR3 is TGTGCCAGCAGTGAATCGCCTGACAGGGTGAACACCGGGGAGCTGTTTTTT. Protein sequence: CASSESPDRVNTGELFF.

This clonotype was seen at least ten times. The chain is built from TRBV7-2 and TRBJ2-1, with TRBD1 identical over 8 bases. V trimming: 5 bases; J trimming: 0 bases; junction bases outside the gene matches: 3. There are 15 residues in the CDR3. CDR1 is SGHTA and CDR2 is FQGNSA in the germline V gene. The CDR3 sequence is CASSRDRSSYNEQFF. In nucleotides, the CDR3 is TGTGCCAGCAGCCGGGACAGGAGCTCCTACAATGAGCAGTTCTTC. The full variable domain, in which reference TRBV7-2 and TRBJ2-1 provide the parts outside the CDR3, is GAGVSQSPSNKVTEKGKDVELRCDPISGHTALYWYRQSLGQGLEFLIYFQGNSAPDKSGLPSDRFSAERTGGSVSTLTIQRTQQEDSAVYLCASSRDRSSYNEQFFGPGTRLTVL.

This clonotype was detected ten times or more. The chain couples TRBV5-1 to TRBJ2-1; TRBD2 might be the D (6 bases). CDR3 length: 14 amino acids. The germline V gene encodes CDR1 SGHRS and CDR2 YFSETQ. The V and J ends lost 4 bases and 3 bases respectively, with 11 bases between them. The CDR3, as DNA: TGCGCCAGCAGCCCGGGAGTGCTCTACAATGAGCAGTTCTTC. This sequence encodes CASSPGVLYNEQFF.

The chain is built from TRBV29-1 and TRBJ1-2; tentatively, D is TRBD1 (5 bases). From germline, CDR1 is SQVTM and CDR2 ANQGSEA. The V end lost 0 bases, the J end lost 7 bases, and 9 bases lay between the germline ends. The CDR3 has 12 amino acids. DNA for the CDR3: TGCAGCGTTGAAGACCAAGGGGTTGGCTACACCTTC. Its protein product is CSVEDQGVGYTF.